This T cell receptor beta chain is from a study of neurological immune-mediated disorders. V was shortened by 4 bases and J by 6 bases, with 10 bases between the two germline ends. This CDR3 region has 13 residues. Germline V lookup: CDR1 SGHRS, CDR2 YFSETQ. This clonotype was observed at least ten times. TCRdb processed the 5' RACE reads anew with MiXCR; each CDR3 protein has one entry. The data hold 80,000 to 95,000 distinct CDR3 sequences, with under 4.5% observed a single time. Sequencing was done on a sample of PBMCs. The rearrangement uses TRBV5-1 and TRBJ2-2; D is uncertain. The sequence derives from a woman aged 45-59 years with multiple sclerosis. CDR3 protein: CASSVAGPGELFF. For the CDR3, the DNA is TGCGCCAGCAGCGTAGCAGGACCCGGGGAGCTGTTTTTT.